The 8 T cell receptor beta chains listed next were all sequenced from one sample in a study of CXCR3-negative and CXCR3-positive naive CD8 T cells. Each TRB cDNA library was prepared by 5' RACE (with UMI labels). TCRdb re-called the 5' RACE reads; every CDR3 protein appears as one record, without DNA. Here the sample table reports over 70,000 distinct CDR3 sequences. Sequences were obtained from naive CXCR3- CD8+ T cells from blood. Subset reported: CD45RO-CCR7+CD27+CD95- naive CD8+ T cells lacking CXCR3 (TNR3-). The receptors here all came from a human donor in good health. Some clones in this sample may be carry-over from other donors' samples.

The rearrangement links TRBV27 to TRBJ2-7; TCRdb indicates TRBD1, and absent DNA this call remains unverified. This CDR3 is 14 amino acids long. Germline V lookup: CDR1 MNHEY, CDR2 SMNVEV (reference sequence). CDR3: CASSWGQGTYEQYF.

V is TRBV28 and J is TRBJ2-2; there is no DNA to check the TCRdb D call of TRBD1. This CDR3 region has 16 residues. Germline assignment: CDR1 MDHEN and CDR2 SYDVKM. CDR3 residues: CASSFTIGGSTGELFF.

The V call is TRBV29-1, the J call TRBJ2-5; there is no DNA to check the TCRdb D call of TRBD1. Germline V lookup: CDR1 SQVTM, CDR2 ANQGSEA. The CDR3 has 14 amino acids. CDR3 residues: CSSLWGDSQETQYF.

The V and J genes are TRBV7-6 and TRBJ2-1; TCRdb gives TRBD1 as the D gene, but with no DNA this cannot be confirmed. This CDR3 is built from 18 residues. The V gene's germline CDR1 is SGHVS and CDR2 FNYEAQ. Here the CDR3 reads CASSLDFGGLGSYNEQFF.

The chain is built from TRBV29-1 and TRBJ2-1. The germline gives CDR1 SQVTM, CDR2 ANQGSEA. This CDR3 region has 11 residues. The CDR3 is CSVEDRYEQFF.

The chain carries TRBV7-9 and TRBJ2-5; there is no DNA to check the TCRdb D call of TRBD1. CDR1 and CDR2 (germline): SEHNR, FQNEAQ (reference sequence). This CDR3 is 15 amino acids long. CDR3 protein: CASSRPVGIGETQYF.

The rearrangement links TRBV28 to TRBJ2-2; as DNA is missing, the TRBD1 call by TCRdb cannot be tested. The length of the CDR3 is 15 residues. Germline CDR1 and CDR2: MDHEN and SYDVKM. The CDR3: CASVGVAGGTGELFF.

V usage is TRBV2 and J usage is TRBJ2-1; TCRdb's D call, TRBD2, is unchecked because there is no DNA. The germline CDR1 and CDR2 sequences are SNHLY and FYNNEI. The CDR3 consists of 17 residues. CDR3 sequence: CASRIGTSGVHYNEQFF.